These 27 T cell receptor beta chains came from one sample sequenced in a study of control samples from healthy donors and cancer patients. Libraries were prepared by immunoSEQ multiplex PCR; TCRdb keeps only in-frame clonotypes and omits some of them. The sample lists 110,000 or so clones; roughly 79% were seen once. The sequenced material came from blood. The receptors here all came from a man between 18 and 29 years old in good health.

This sequence joins TRBV7-9 and TRBJ2-7; D is uncertain. Germline assignment: CDR1 SEHNR and CDR2 FQNEAQ (reference sequence). The germline V and J ends were trimmed by 5 bases and 2 bases, with 13 bases remaining between them. The CDR3 is 14 residues long. CDR3 DNA: TGTGCCAGCAGCGCGATCGACACCGCCTACGAGCAGTACGTC. It codes for CASSAIDTAYEQYV.

The chain is built from TRBV28 and TRBJ2-5, with D uncertain. The CDR3 covers 16 residues. Trimming cost V 4 bases and J 0 bases, with 15 bases left between them. The germline V gene has CDR1 MDHEN and CDR2 SYDVKM. The CDR3: CASSSRGPAYQETQYF. In DNA form, the CDR3 reads TGTGCCAGCAGTTCCCGTGGACCCGCGTACCAAGAGACCCAGTACTTC. Supplemented by reference TRBV28 and TRBJ2-5, the full variable domain reads DVKVTQSSRYLVKRTGEKVFLECVQDMDHENMFWYRQDPGLGLRLIYFSYDVKMKEKGDIPEGYSVSREKKERFSLILESASTNQTSMYLCASSSRGPAYQETQYFGPGTRLLVL.

CDR3 loop: CSVEGQGAYEQYF. As DNA, the CDR3 is TGCAGCGTTGAGGGACAGGGGGCCTACGAGCAGTACTTC. The V and J genes are TRBV29-1 and TRBJ2-7, with 11 bases identical to TRBD1. This CDR3 spans 13 amino acids. CDR1 SQVTM and CDR2 ANQGSEA come from the germline V gene. The junction had 0 bases not matched to a gene; V was cut back by 3 bases and J by 2 bases.

The genes are TRBV7-9 and TRBJ1-6, with D possibly matching TRBD1 (5 bases). V shed 6 bases and J shed 5 bases, with 17 bases lying between them. The CDR3 has 16 residues. Germline CDR1 and CDR2: SEHNR and FQNEAQ (reference sequence). In nucleotides, the CDR3 is TGTGCCAGCAGTGTGACAGCGGGCACCGATAATTCACCCCTCCACTTT. Protein sequence: CASSVTAGTDNSPLHF.

This clone was recorded once. The rearrangement joins TRBV6-5 to TRBJ1-1, with 7 bases that match TRBD1. The CDR3 runs 13 residues. With 7 bases clipped from V and 5 bases from J, the junction kept 7 bases outside the gene matches. Germline lookup yields CDR1 MNHEY and CDR2 SVGAGI. Here the CDR3 reads CASTAPGQTEAFF. For the CDR3, the DNA is TGTGCCAGCACCGCGCCGGGACAGACTGAAGCTTTCTTT.

Here the CDR3 reads CASSPVEGGRYEQFF. The CDR3 nucleotides read TGTGCCAGCAGCCCCGTCGAAGGGGGGCGTTATGAGCAGTTCTTC. The rearrangement joins TRBV27 to TRBJ2-1, with D perhaps given as TRBD1 or TRBD2 (6 bases each). From germline, CDR1 is MNHEY and CDR2 SMNVEV (reference sequence). There are 15 residues in the CDR3. V dropped 6 bases and J dropped 8 bases, with 20 bases sitting between them.

The chain couples TRBV28 to TRBJ2-5; weak D call: TRBD2 (6 bases). In germline, CDR1 is MDHEN, CDR2 SYDVKM. V dropped 1 base and J dropped 2 bases, with 20 bases sitting between them. The CDR3 has 18 amino acids. The DNA of the CDR3 is TGTGCCAGCAGTTTATTCTTTGTGGGGGGTGCGCAACAAGAGACCCAGTACTTC. This translates into CASSLFFVGGAQQETQYF.

V usage is TRBV14 and J usage is TRBJ2-1, with a weak D call TRBD2 (5 bases). Trimming pared 1 base from V and 15 bases from J, leaving 10 bases between. This CDR3 is built from 11 residues. Germline CDR1 reads SGHDN; CDR2 reads FVKESK. CDR3 nucleotide sequence: TGTGCCAGCAGCCAAGGTCAACGGGGGTTCTTC. It encodes CASSQGQRGFF. Drawing the rest from reference TRBV14 and TRBJ2-1, the complete variable domain is EAGVTQFPSHSVIEKGQTVTLRCDPISGHDNLYWYRRVMGKEIKFLLHFVKESKQDESGMPNNRFLAERTGGTYSTLKVQPAELEDSGVYFCASSQGQRGFFGPGTRLTVL.

This chain uses TRBV27 with TRBJ2-7, with D uncertain. The germline V gene has CDR1 MNHEY and CDR2 SMNVEV (reference sequence). V was trimmed by 5 bases and J by 2 bases, leaving 16 bases between them. The length of the CDR3 is 15 residues. The CDR3 nucleotides are TGTGCCAGCAGTGTCAGGTCTCTTAGAGCCTACGAGCAGTACTTC. Translating gives CASSVRSLRAYEQYF.

The chain has TRBV30 and TRBJ1-1; D remains ambiguous. The germline V and J ends were trimmed by 1 base and 7 bases, with 4 bases remaining between them. Germline assignment: CDR1 GTSNPN and CDR2 SVGIG (reference sequence). The CDR3 runs to 10 residues. The CDR3 protein is CAWSEVEAFF. As DNA, the CDR3 is TGTGCCTGGAGTGAGGTTGAAGCTTTCTTT.

This clone appeared a single time. The V and J genes are TRBV21-1 and TRBJ1-1; the table gives TRBD1 as D, unverified against the DNA. TRBV21-1 is deemed a pseudogene. This CDR3 has 19 amino acids. CDR3 residues: CASSKVAGRGRGGNTEAFF. Written as DNA, the CDR3 is TGTGCCAGCAGCAAAGTGGCCGGCAGGGGGCGCGGTGGGAACACTGAAGCTTTCTTT.

The rearrangement uses TRBV3-1 (or the pseudogene TRBV3-2) and TRBJ2-2; no clear D. CDR1 and CDR2 from the germline V gene are LGHDT and YNNKEL (reference sequence). V lost 1 base and J 6 bases, leaving 9 bases between the germline ends. This CDR3 has 14 residues. CDR3 protein: CASSQAAAAGELFF. DNA of the CDR3: TGTGCCAGCAGCCAAGCGGCGGCGGCCGGGGAGCTGTTTTTT.

The V and J genes are TRBV9 and TRBJ2-1; D perhaps matches TRBD1 (6 bases). V was shortened by 1 base and J by 5 bases, with 7 bases between the two germline ends. The CDR3 runs to 13 residues. Germline V gene data show CDR1 as SGDLS and CDR2 as YYNGEE. CDR3 region: CASSVTGNNEQFF. CDR3 coding DNA: TGTGCCAGCAGCGTAACAGGGAACAATGAGCAGTTCTTC.

This rearrangement joins TRBV7-8 to TRBJ1-5; no firm D call. Germline assignment: CDR1 SGHVS and CDR2 FQNEAQ. V was clipped by 5 bases and J by 5 bases, with 10 bases between them. This CDR3 comprises 13 residues. The CDR3 here is CASSIWTDQPQHF. The CDR3 region has the DNA TGTGCCAGCAGCATTTGGACCGATCAGCCCCAGCATTTT.

This chain uses TRBV18 with TRBJ1-1; D remains ambiguous. The CDR3 is 16 amino acids. From germline, CDR1 is KGHSH and CDR2 LQKENI. Deletions cut 3 bases from V and 1 base from J, with 15 bases between. The CDR3, as DNA: TGTGCCAGCTCACCCGAAGTGGGTTTCACGAACACTGAAGCTTTCTTT. Residues: CASSPEVGFTNTEAFF.

This chain joins TRBV19 and TRBJ1-5, with D unclear. Germline lookup yields CDR1 LNHDA and CDR2 SQIVND (reference sequence). CDR3 length equals 16 residues. V lost 7 bases to trimming and J lost 3 bases, with 19 bases between them. The CDR3 nucleotides are TGTGCCAGTACCCCAGATAGGGCTTTTAACAATCAGCCCCAGCATTTT. This encodes CASTPDRAFNNQPQHF.

The J gene is TRBJ2-1, the V gene TRBV19; TRBD1 or TRBD2 may be the D gene (6 bases each). CDR1 and CDR2 from the germline V gene are LNHDA and SQIVND (reference sequence). The CDR3 length is 15 residues. Between the trimmed V and J ends, which lost 3 bases and 7 bases, there was a span of 16 bases. The CDR3 bases are TGTGCCAGTAGTATTATCACAGGGAGGACGAATGAGCAGTTCTTC. Translated, it gives CASSIITGRTNEQFF.

The gene calls are TRBV6-2 or TRBV6-3 and TRBJ2-1; 12 bases agree with TRBD2. The junction had 7 bases not matched to a gene; V was cut back by 6 bases and J by 7 bases. Germline loops: CDR1 MNHEY, CDR2 SVGEGT. The CDR3 has 15 residues. CDR3 residues: CASSSSGGASNEQFF. DNA of the CDR3: TGTGCCAGCAGCTCTAGCGGGGGGGCGAGTAATGAGCAGTTCTTC.

The chain has TRBV9 and TRBJ1-2, with D perhaps matching TRBD1 (6 bases). CDR1 SGDLS and CDR2 YYNGEE come from the germline V gene. The CDR3 consists of 17 residues. Trimming shortened V by 0 bases and J by 5 bases, and 20 bases separated the two germline ends. CDR3 loop: CASSVGVSAGQGYGYTF. CDR3 coding DNA: TGTGCCAGCAGCGTAGGCGTCTCGGCGGGGCAGGGGTATGGCTACACCTTC. Looking up the rest from reference TRBV9 and TRBJ1-2 gives the full variable domain: DSGVTQTPKHLITATGQRVTLRCSPRSGDLSVYWYQQSLDQGLQFLIQYYNGEERAKGNILERFSAQQFPDLHSELNLSSLELGDSALYFCASSVGVSAGQGYGYTFGSGTRLTVV.

V gene TRBV5-4 combines with J gene TRBJ1-2, with D possibly being TRBD1 (5 bases). Looked up from germline, CDR1 is SGHNT and CDR2 is YYREEE (reference sequence). This CDR3 is built from 17 residues. The V end lost 4 bases, the J end lost 4 bases, and 23 bases lay between the germline ends. In DNA, the CDR3 is TGTGCCAGCAGCCCCCCAATCGGGGGATTGCTTAGCTATGGCTACACCTTC. Translating gives CASSPPIGGLLSYGYTF.

The chain uses TRBV7-9 and TRBJ1-2; perhaps TRBD1 as D (6 bases). V was pared by 3 bases and J by 4 bases, with 12 bases between. Germline assignment: CDR1 SEHNR and CDR2 FQNEAQ (reference sequence). The CDR3 length is 14 residues. In nucleotides, the CDR3 is TGTGCCAGCAGCTTTGAAGGGGGGTTCTATGGCTACACCTTC. It specifies CASSFEGGFYGYTF.

The chain links TRBV5-1 to TRBJ2-2; D may be TRBD2 (5 bases). This CDR3 comprises 14 residues. Germline V CDR1 and CDR2: SGHRS, YFSETQ. V gave up 0 bases and J gave up 3 bases, with 6 bases separating them. The CDR3 nucleotides read TGCGCCAGCAGCTTGGGGACTCACACCGGGGAGCTGTTTTTT. Protein sequence: CASSLGTHTGELFF.

This clone has a handful of counts. The chain employs TRBV6-1 and TRBJ1-2, with a possible D match to TRBD1 (5 bases). V lost 2 bases to trimming and J lost 4 bases, with 8 bases between them. Per germline, CDR1 MNHNS and CDR2 SASEGT. The CDR3 totals 13 residues. The DNA for the CDR3 is TGTGCCAGCAGTGAATCGGGGACCTATGGCTACACCTTC. It specifies CASSESGTYGYTF.

This clone was detected once. V and J are TRBV5-6 and TRBJ1-5; D not certain. V lost 0 bases to trimming and J lost 0 bases, with 4 bases between them. CDR3 length: 14 amino acids. Germline loops: CDR1 SGHDT, CDR2 YYEEEE. As DNA, the CDR3 is TGTGCCAGCAGCTTGGGGACTAGCAATCAGCCCCAGCATTTT. Encoded protein: CASSLGTSNQPQHF.

The J gene is TRBJ1-6, the V gene TRBV28, with D unresolved. Trimming took 2 bases from V and 9 from J, leaving 17 bases between them. The CDR3 has 16 residues. Germline loops: CDR1 MDHEN, CDR2 SYDVKM. CDR3 nucleotides: TGTGCCAGCAGTTTACCCTCGGGCATTGCGACTTCACCCCTCCACTTT. Encoded protein: CASSLPSGIATSPLHF.

This chain connects TRBV6-6 to TRBJ2-7; no clear D. Trimming shortened V by 8 bases and J by 6 bases, and 14 bases separated the two germline ends. The CDR3 has 12 amino acids. The V gene's germline CDR1 is MNHNY and CDR2 SVGAGI (reference sequence). CDR3 in DNA: TGTGCCAGCGGAACTTTGCGAGGCGAGCAGTACGTC. Protein product: CASGTLRGEQYV.

The chain uses TRBV30 and TRBJ1-2, with 7 bases identical to TRBD1. The CDR3 consists of 15 residues. Losses at the gene ends were 3 bases for V and 4 bases for J; bases not matched to a gene: 11. CDR1 GTSNPN and CDR2 SVGIG come from the germline V gene (reference sequence). The CDR3 DNA reads as TGTGCCTGGAGCCCTCGGGCAGGGGGGGTCTATGGCTACACCTTC. Its translation: CAWSPRAGGVYGYTF.